The rows below give T cell receptor beta chains drawn from one sample of a study of Ad26.COV2.S vaccination and SARS-CoV-2 variants. Produced via immunoSEQ multiplex PCR; TCRdb's table is partial and in-frame only. The sample contains 300,000 to 350,000 clones, 75% to 90% of which appear only once. Sample: peripheral blood, taken in a trial of Ad26.COV2.S vaccine versus placebo. The source is a person between 18 and 65 years old who received the Ad26.COV2.S COVID-19 vaccine or a placebo. The conserved cysteine and the conserved F or W are not part of the CDR3 here. Clone size is given for some rows only: seen once, a few or many times, or a class if the clone is expanded.

v_call: TRBV5-5
clone_size: .
cdr3_length: 11
cdr3_aa: ASSLAGNTEAF

v_call: TRBV28
clone_size: .
cdr3_length: 15
cdr3_aa: ASSSLGAGGQQETQY

v_call: TRBV19
clone_size: .
cdr3_length: 12
cdr3_aa: ASGGSRDVSEQY

v_call: TRBV6-5
clone_size: .
cdr3_length: 9
cdr3_aa: ASRKGDTQY

v_call: TRBV27
clone_size: .
cdr3_length: 12
cdr3_aa: ASSSFGANEKLF

v_call: TRBV3-1/TRBV3-2
clone_size: .
cdr3_length: 13
cdr3_aa: ASSQESLAKNIQY

v_call: TRBV4-3
clone_size: .
cdr3_length: 12
cdr3_aa: ASSQDHGDYGYT

v_call: TRBV12-3/TRBV12-4
clone_size: .
cdr3_length: 11
cdr3_aa: ASRAGGRETQY

v_call: TRBV4-2
clone_size: .
cdr3_length: 14
cdr3_aa: ASSQELGLALREQY

v_call: TRBV19
clone_size: .
cdr3_length: 11
cdr3_aa: ASRGILVGEQY

v_call: TRBV19
clone_size: .
cdr3_length: 15
cdr3_aa: ASSILSGVAGSNGYT

v_call: TRBV7-2
clone_size: .
cdr3_length: 13
cdr3_aa: ASSLAPGASYEQY

v_call: TRBV12-3/TRBV12-4
clone_size: .
cdr3_length: 10
cdr3_aa: ASSFGTGPQH

v_call: TRBV4-3
clone_size: few
cdr3_length: 13
cdr3_aa: ASSQEQGPNYGYT

v_call: TRBV7-6
clone_size: .
cdr3_length: 14
cdr3_aa: ASSTEGQGGTDTQY

v_call: TRBV19
clone_size: .
cdr3_length: 11
cdr3_aa: ATREGSSSPLH

v_call: TRBV19
clone_size: .
cdr3_length: 13
cdr3_aa: ASRAGTSYAGELF

v_call: TRBV18
clone_size: .
cdr3_length: 15
cdr3_aa: ASSPRGPKNQMEGYT

v_call: TRBV6-5
clone_size: .
cdr3_length: 10
cdr3_aa: AVLRGNTEAF

v_call: TRBV5-1
clone_size: .
cdr3_length: 22
cdr3_aa: ASSLARGFGDVWEIAFSGNTIY

v_call: TRBV5-1
clone_size: few
cdr3_length: 14
cdr3_aa: ASSLAPGRVGSPLH

v_call: TRBV6-5
clone_size: .
cdr3_length: 10
cdr3_aa: ASSYSDYEQY

v_call: TRBV2
clone_size: .
cdr3_length: 13
cdr3_aa: ASSEDRGQGQPQH

v_call: TRBV11-1
clone_size: .
cdr3_length: 10
cdr3_aa: ASSPGGRGYT

v_call: TRBV10-3
clone_size: .
cdr3_length: 15
cdr3_aa: AIRSGQAFYSGNTIY

v_call: TRBV5-1
clone_size: .
cdr3_length: 11
cdr3_aa: ASSLDGVDTQY

v_call: TRBV19
clone_size: .
cdr3_length: 13
cdr3_aa: ASSLRGSSYNEQF

v_call: TRBV7-9
clone_size: .
cdr3_length: 14
cdr3_aa: ASSPRGHSGANVLT

v_call: TRBV19
clone_size: .
cdr3_length: 11
cdr3_aa: ASSVGSPYEQY

v_call: TRBV7-2
clone_size: .
cdr3_length: 15
cdr3_aa: ASSWTPSTVGNSPLH